The clone carrying this T cell receptor beta chain was detected a few times. The sample comes from a study of cytomegalovirus exposure and HLA in healthy donors. Study context: Earlier, almost 120 million unique TCR beta sequences were recovered from 170 million or so T cells by an analysis.

In germline, CDR1 is SGHAT, CDR2 FQNNGV. The ends were cut back, 1 base at V and 7 bases at J, with 7 bases in the middle. This CDR3 has 12 residues. 13 Jbeta primers and 60 Vbeta primers were used for the PCR. Sequencing used immunoSEQ multiplex PCR; TCRdb keeps in-frame clones, though not all of them. The sample has more than 90,000 clones, approximately 76% seen once. This clonotype originated in a man in his forties or fifties in good health and CMV-seronegative. The J gene is TRBJ1-1, the V gene TRBV11-2; D remains unclear. Sequenced: PBMCs. The CDR3, as DNA: TGTGCCAGCAGCTTAGGAGGATTTGAAGCTTTCTTT. Translated: CASSLGGFEAFF. Supplemented by reference TRBV11-2 and TRBJ1-1, the full variable domain reads EAGVAQSPRYKIIEKRQSVAFWCNPISGHATLYWYQQILGQGPKLLIQFQNNGVVDDSQLPKDRFSAERLKGVDSTLKIQPAKLEDSAVYLCASSLGGFEAFFGQGTRLTVV.